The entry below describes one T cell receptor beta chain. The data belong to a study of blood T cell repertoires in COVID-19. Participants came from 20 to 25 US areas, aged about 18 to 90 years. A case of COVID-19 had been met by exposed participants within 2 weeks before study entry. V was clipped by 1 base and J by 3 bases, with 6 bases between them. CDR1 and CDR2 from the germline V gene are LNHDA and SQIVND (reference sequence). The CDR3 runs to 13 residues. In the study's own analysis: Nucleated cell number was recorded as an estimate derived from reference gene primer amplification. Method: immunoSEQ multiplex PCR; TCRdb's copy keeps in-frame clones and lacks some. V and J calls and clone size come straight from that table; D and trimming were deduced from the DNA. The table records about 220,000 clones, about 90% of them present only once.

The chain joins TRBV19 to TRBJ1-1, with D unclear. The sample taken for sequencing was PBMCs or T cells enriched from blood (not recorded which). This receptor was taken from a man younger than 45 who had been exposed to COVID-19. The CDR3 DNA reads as TGTGCCAGTAGTATAGCTACAGACACTGAAGCTTTCTTT. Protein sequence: CASSIATDTEAFF. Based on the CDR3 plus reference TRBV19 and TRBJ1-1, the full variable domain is DGGITQSPKYLFRKEGQNVTLSCEQNLNHDAMYWYRQDPGQGLRLIYYSQIVNDFQKGDIAEGYSVSREKKESFPLTVTSAQKNPTAFYLCASSIATDTEAFFGQGTRLTVV.